The T cell receptor (beta chain) described here comes from a study of vaccination and CD4 T cells after COVID-19. Comment on this clonotype: The antigen is unknown.

Indicated treatment: roughly 11-day PBMC culture with coronavirus spike peptide pools or control peptides (ViraFEST assay). Half of the medium was exchanged for fresh IL-2 medium, first on day 3 and then on day 7. With V trimmed by 4 bases and J by 0 bases, 11 bases remained unmatched. The CDR3 is 18 residues long. Germline V gives CDR1 MNHEY, CDR2 SVGEGT. The Oncomine TCR Beta short-read assay generated sequence data from the DNA of cultured CD4+ T cells. TCRdb fed the PCR reads into MiXCR, producing one record per CDR3 protein. The table records about 10,000 distinct CDR3 sequences, more than 25% of them present only once.

The J gene is TRBJ1-3, the V gene TRBV6-2 or TRBV6-3; TRBD1 matches at 8 bases. The specimen was CD4+ T cells from blood, cultured in vitro, collected after SARS-CoV-2 vaccination. This clonotype was sampled from a human donor who had recovered from COVID-19. CDR3 residues: CASSSQRTGRLSGNTIYF. The CDR3 region has the DNA TGTGCCAGCAGTTCCCAACGGACAGGGAGACTCTCTGGAAACACCATATATTTT.